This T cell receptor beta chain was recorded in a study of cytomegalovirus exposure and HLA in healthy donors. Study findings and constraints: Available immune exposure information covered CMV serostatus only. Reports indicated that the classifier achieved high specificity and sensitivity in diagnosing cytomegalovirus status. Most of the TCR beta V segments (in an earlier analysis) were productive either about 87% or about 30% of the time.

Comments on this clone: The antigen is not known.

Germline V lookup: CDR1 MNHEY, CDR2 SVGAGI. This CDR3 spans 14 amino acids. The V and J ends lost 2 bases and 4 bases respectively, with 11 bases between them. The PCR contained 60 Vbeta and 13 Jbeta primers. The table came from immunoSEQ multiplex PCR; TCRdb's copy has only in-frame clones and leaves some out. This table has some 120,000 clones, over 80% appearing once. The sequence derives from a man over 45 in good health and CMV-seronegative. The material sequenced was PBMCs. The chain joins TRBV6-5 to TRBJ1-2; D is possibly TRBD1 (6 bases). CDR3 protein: CASSYRDTLYGYTF. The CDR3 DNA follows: TGTGCCAGCAGTTACCGGGACACCCTCTATGGCTACACCTTC.